A single sample is the source of the 14 T cell receptor beta chains below, sequenced in a study of identical twins. MiXCR, applied by TCRdb to the 5' RACE reads, yields one record per CDR3 protein. The sample shows 210,000 or so distinct CDR3 sequences, around 8% of them seen only once. A further study also used this sample, focusing on yellow fever vaccine responses in identical twins.

Sequenced: memory (CD45RO+) T cells sorted from blood. The receptors originated from a woman aged 18-35 years in good health.

This clonotype has a handful of counts. The chain has TRBV28 and TRBJ2-7; 11 nucleotides align to TRBD2. The V and J ends lost 5 bases and 6 bases, in that order; junction bases with no gene match: 9. The germline V gene has CDR1 MDHEN and CDR2 SYDVKM. The CDR3 extends over 15 amino acids. In nucleotides, the CDR3 is TGTGCCAGCAGTCCGCTAGCGGGAGGCCCTACCGAGCAGTACTTC. Encoded protein: CASSPLAGGPTEQYF.

This clonotype showed up just a few times. V and J are TRBV6-5 and TRBJ1-5; the match to TRBD1 covers 8 bases. CDR1 is MNHEY and CDR2 is SVGAGI in the germline V gene. The CDR3 has 15 residues. Trimming took 4 bases from V and 6 from J; bases not matched to a gene: 8. This CDR3 is CASSFRQGAGQPQHF. CDR3 bases: TGTGCCAGCAGTTTCCGGCAGGGGGCGGGTCAGCCCCAGCATTTT.

This clonotype appeared many times. The chain joins TRBV6-6 to TRBJ2-3; a possible D gene is TRBD2 (6 bases). V was trimmed by 7 bases and J by 3 bases, leaving 8 bases between them. CDR3 length: 12 amino acids. Germline-derived CDR1 and CDR2 are MNHNY and SVGAGI (reference sequence). The CDR3 sequence is CASTSGTDTQYF. CDR3 in DNA: TGTGCCAGCACGAGCGGGACAGATACGCAGTATTTT.

This clonotype came up many times. This rearrangement joins TRBV27 to TRBJ2-5; 14 positions match TRBD2. After removal of 5 bases from V and 4 bases from J, the junction contained 6 bases not matched to a gene. The germline gives CDR1 MNHEY, CDR2 SMNVEV (reference sequence). The CDR3 consists of 16 residues. CDR3 nucleotide sequence: TGTGCCAGCAGTCCCGGACTAGCGGGAGGTAGAGAGACCCAGTACTTC. It specifies CASSPGLAGGRETQYF.

This clonotype appeared many times. The gene calls are TRBV5-4 and TRBJ2-1; 8 bases match TRBD1. The CDR3 has 16 residues. Germline V gene lookup returns CDR1 SGHNT and CDR2 YYREEE (reference sequence). Trimming cost V 3 bases and J 7 bases; bases outside gene matches: 12. CDR3 in amino acids: CASSSSRGQALNEQFF. For the CDR3, the DNA is TGTGCCAGCAGCTCGTCAAGGGGACAGGCCTTGAATGAGCAGTTCTTC.

The table lists this clonotype with many counts. The chain uses TRBV20-1 and TRBJ1-1, with D unclear. The CDR3 is 13 amino acids. Trimming took 3 bases from V and 0 from J, leaving 8 bases between them. CDR1 is DFQATT, CDR2 SNEGSKA, per germline (reference sequence). The CDR3 sequence: CSASPGMNTEAFF. CDR3 nucleotides: TGCAGTGCTAGTCCGGGCATGAACACTGAAGCTTTCTTT.

This clonotype was seen a handful of times. The J gene is TRBJ2-6, the V gene TRBV18; D may be TRBD1 or TRBD2 (5 bases each). The V and J ends lost 2 bases and 2 bases respectively, with 16 bases between them. The CDR3 has 18 amino acids. CDR1 and CDR2 from the germline V gene are KGHSH and LQKENI. The CDR3 DNA sequence: TGTGCCAGCTCACCATTATGGAGAGGGGAGACTGGGGCCAACGTCCTGACTTTC. It codes for CASSPLWRGETGANVLTF. Combining the CDR3 with reference TRBV18 and TRBJ2-6 gives the whole variable domain NAGVMQNPRHLVRRRGQEARLRCSPMKGHSHVYWYRQLPEEGLKFMVYLQKENIIDESGMPKERFSAEFPKEGPSILRIQQVVRGDSAAYFCASSPLWRGETGANVLTFGAGSRLTVL.

The V call is TRBV20-1, the J call TRBJ2-1, with 8 positions matching TRBD2. This CDR3 region has 18 residues. Unmatched junction bases numbered 20, after V lost 5 bases and J lost 5 bases. Germline V gene data show CDR1 as DFQATT and CDR2 as SNEGSKA (reference sequence). The CDR3 sequence: CSAPLLETTGGPNNEQFF. DNA for the CDR3: TGCAGTGCTCCCCTCCTGGAGACGACGGGAGGGCCGAACAATGAGCAGTTCTTC.

This chain joins TRBV28 and TRBJ2-3, with TRBD2 matching over 8 bases. With V trimmed by 2 bases and J by 2 bases, 3 bases remained unmatched. Germline V gives CDR1 MDHEN, CDR2 SYDVKM. The CDR3 is made up of 15 amino acids. DNA of the CDR3: TGTGCCAGCAGTTTACGGGGGGGGCCCACAGATACGCAGTATTTT. It yields the protein CASSLRGGPTDTQYF.

This clonotype was picked up a small number of times. CDR3 protein: CASSYATGVSNEQYF. As DNA, the CDR3 is TGTGCCAGCAGTTATGCGACAGGGGTGAGCAACGAGCAGTACTTC. This chain uses TRBV6-2 or TRBV6-3 with TRBJ2-7, with TRBD1 identical over 8 bases. The V segment lost 3 bases and the J segment 5 bases; nucleotides outside the gene matches: 9. The CDR3 has 15 amino acids. Germline CDR1 reads MNHEY; CDR2 reads SVGEGT.

The chain employs TRBV20-1 and TRBJ2-3; 9 positions agree with TRBD2. Germline V gives CDR1 DFQATT, CDR2 SNEGSKA (reference sequence). V was clipped by 1 base and J by 6 bases; unmatched bases: 11. This CDR3 comprises 16 residues. The CDR3 here is CSARGKLAGRLDTQYF. The CDR3 region has the DNA TGCAGTGCTAGAGGGAAGCTAGCGGGACGCTTGGATACGCAGTATTTT.

There are many counts of this clonotype. The CDR3 DNA is TGTGCCAGCAGTCCAGGGACTAGCTCCTACAATGAGCAGTTCTTC. It translates to CASSPGTSSYNEQFF. J is TRBJ2-1 and V is TRBV12-3 or TRBV12-4; 8 bases agree with TRBD2. With 5 bases clipped from V and 0 bases from J, the junction kept 3 bases outside the gene matches. The CDR3 spans 15 residues.

The chain is built from TRBV2 and TRBJ1-5; no reliable D call. The germline CDR1 and CDR2 sequences are SNHLY and FYNNEI. V was shortened by 6 bases and J by 7 bases, with 16 bases between the two germline ends. The CDR3 totals 14 residues. The CDR3 region is CASRDTQAGQPQHF. CDR3 DNA sequence: TGTGCCAGCAGAGACACACAAGCGGGACAGCCCCAGCATTTT.

This clonotype has more than one count but fewer than ten. J is TRBJ2-7 and V is TRBV12-3 or TRBV12-4; 10 bases line up with TRBD1. J was trimmed by 7 bases and V by 7 bases; bases with no gene match: 10. This CDR3 has 14 residues. The chain's CDR3 is CASTPGTGVREQYF. CDR3 coding DNA: TGTGCCAGCACCCCGGGGACAGGGGTCAGGGAGCAGTACTTC.